The T cell receptor beta chain described here comes from a study of blood T cell repertoires in COVID-19. This clone was recorded once. Germline V lookup: CDR1 LGHNA, CDR2 YSLEER. The CDR3 runs to 12 residues. The V end was cut by 0 bases, the J end by 8 bases, with 7 bases between. Sequenced by immunoSEQ multiplex PCR; TCRdb stores in-frame clones only, minus some. This table has approximately 200,000 clones, 80% to 90% appearing once. This receptor was identified in a man in his 60s who had recovered from COVID-19. The J gene is TRBJ1-2, the V gene TRBV4-3; D gene unclear. Specimen: peripheral blood. CDR3 residues: CASSQDRRGYTF. CDR3 coding DNA: TGCGCCAGCAGCCAAGATCGGCGGGGCTACACCTTC.